These T cell receptor beta chains were read from a single sample in a study of blood T cell repertoires in COVID-19. Data came from immunoSEQ multiplex PCR; TCRdb stores just in-frame clones and leaves some out. The table has about 240,000 clones, roughly 90% seen once; the top ten hold roughly 7%. The sequenced sample consisted of peripheral blood. These receptors came from a man aged 60 to 69 who had recovered from COVID-19. Both conserved end residues are part of each CDR3. Each record gives: J gene, clone size, V gene, D gene, CDR3 protein, CDR3 DNA. The D gene is left open where the match is weak. Rows give clone size only sometimes, using once, few, many, or a class for an expanded clone.

TRBJ2-7 - TRBV30 - CAWGDQGYEQYF TGTGCCTGGGGCGACCAGGGCTACGAGCAGTACTTC
TRBJ1-5 - TRBV6-5 - CASTKDVAGLGPQHF TGTGCCAGCACCAAGGATGTGGCAGGGCTAGGGCCCCAGCATTTT
TRBJ2-1 - TRBV10-3 TRBD2 CAISVAGYNEQFF TGTGCCATCAGTGTAGCGGGATACAATGAGCAGTTCTTC
TRBJ1-2 - TRBV4-1 TRBD1 CASSQGIGQGNGYTF TGCGCCAGCAGCCAAGGAATCGGACAGGGCAATGGCTACACCTTC
TRBJ1-5 - TRBV6-1 - CASSEDSLIYQPQHF TGTGCCAGCAGTGAGGACAGTTTAATATATCAGCCCCAGCATTTT
TRBJ2-2 - TRBV10-3 - CAISESLRRSNTGELFF TGTGCCATCAGTGAGTCACTGCGGAGGTCCAACACCGGGGAGCTGTTTTTT
TRBJ1-2 - TRBV29-1 TRBD1 CSVGGQGIYGYTF TGCAGCGTTGGAGGACAGGGGATCTATGGCTACACCTTC
TRBJ2-5 once TRBV7-2 - CASTTRQKETQYF TGTGCCAGCACGACACGGCAAAAAGAGACCCAGTACTTC
TRBJ1-1 - TRBV4-1 - CASSPHNRNTEAFF TGCGCCAGCAGCCCCCATAACAGGAACACTGAAGCTTTCTTT
TRBJ2-1 once TRBV9 TRBD2 CASSVRLAGYNEQFF TGTGCCAGCAGCGTCAGACTAGCGGGGTACAATGAGCAGTTCTTC
TRBJ2-2 - TRBV10-3 TRBD2 CAISQVGLAGGITGELFF TGTGCCATCAGCCAAGTAGGACTAGCGGGGGGTATCACCGGGGAGCTGTTTTTT
TRBJ1-5 - TRBV2 - CASRRQKQPQHF TGTGCCAGCAGACGACAGAAGCAGCCCCAGCATTTT
TRBJ2-2 - TRBV10-2 TRBD2 CASSDLAGNTGELFF TGCGCCAGCAGTGATCTAGCGGGAAACACCGGGGAGCTGTTTTTT
TRBJ1-2 - TRBV5-1 TRBD1 CASSLDPGQGTGYTF TGCGCCAGCAGCTTAGATCCGGGACAGGGGACCGGCTACACCTTC
TRBJ2-5 - TRBV19 TRBD1 CARGTGQGLFDFQETQYF TGTGCCAGGGGGACGGGACAGGGACTCTTCGATTTCCAAGAGACCCAGTACTTC
TRBJ1-1 - TRBV5-5 - CASSLNPSGGRTEAFF TGTGCCAGCAGCCTCAACCCTTCGGGGGGCCGTACTGAAGCTTTCTTT
TRBJ1-6 few TRBV5-1 - CASSFVTPNSPLHF TGCGCCAGCAGCTTTGTGACACCTAATTCACCCCTCCACTTT
TRBJ2-3 - TRBV18 TRBD2 CASSPRGTKNTDTQYF TGTGCCAGCTCACCTCGGGGGACTAAGAACACAGATACGCAGTATTTT
TRBJ1-2 many TRBV29-1 - CSTHVESNYGYTF TGCAGCACCCATGTGGAGTCTAACTATGGCTACACCTTC
TRBJ2-3 - TRBV3-1/TRBV3-2 TRBD2 CASSPLAGGLDTQYF TGTGCCAGCAGTCCACTAGCGGGGGGGTTAGATACGCAGTATTTT
TRBJ2-2 - TRBV5-4 TRBD2 CASSRSTSGAKNTGELFF TGTGCCAGCAGCCGATCGACTAGCGGGGCTAAGAACACCGGGGAGCTGTTTTTT
TRBJ2-2 - TRBV20-1 - CSASSTGELFF TGCAGTGCTTCGAGCACCGGGGAGCTGTTTTTT
TRBJ2-3 - TRBV5-5 TRBD1 CASSLTGGKDTQYF TGTGCCAGCAGCTTGACAGGGGGGAAGGATACGCAGTATTTT
TRBJ1-1 - TRBV6-6 - CASSYVGTEAFF TGTGCCAGCAGTTACGTCGGCACTGAAGCTTTCTTT
TRBJ2-3 - TRBV5-4 - CASSLGDSSTDTQYF TGTGCCAGCAGCTTGGGGGACTCTAGCACAGATACGCAGTATTTT
TRBJ2-2 - TRBV11-2 TRBD1 CASSLDEGDRGRYTGELFF TGTGCCAGCAGCTTAGATGAAGGAGACAGGGGGCGTTACACCGGGGAGCTGTTTTTT
TRBJ2-1 - TRBV6-5 TRBD1 CASSYGTGPYNEQFF TGTGCCAGCAGTTACGGGACAGGGCCCTACAATGAGCAGTTCTTC
TRBJ1-4 - TRBV25-1 TRBD1 CASSDLNPGQGEKLFF TGTGCCAGCAGTGACCTCAATCCCGGACAGGGGGAAAAACTGTTTTTT
TRBJ2-2 - TRBV3-1/TRBV3-2 TRBD2 CARRRGGPGAAGELFF TGCGCCCGCCGCCGGGGGGGCCCGGGGGCGGCCGGGGAGCTGTTTTTT
TRBJ2-3 - TRBV5-4 TRBD2 CASSLVASGGLDTQYF TGTGCCAGCAGCTTGGTGGCTAGCGGGGGGCTAGATACGCAGTATTTT
TRBJ1-4 - TRBV5-1 TRBD1 CASSSQGANGKLFF TGCGCCAGCAGCTCACAGGGGGCAAACGGGAAACTGTTTTTT
TRBJ2-2 - TRBV27 TRBD1 CASSIPGTGQRELFF TGTGCCAGCAGTATTCCCGGGACAGGGCAAAGGGAGCTGTTTTTT
TRBJ2-5 - TRBV15 - CATSRVTARLGGTQYF TGTGCCACCAGCAGAGTTACAGCCCGCCTGGGGGGGACCCAGTACTTC
TRBJ1-4 - TRBV25-1 - CASSAIDRTTNEKLFF TGTGCCAGCAGTGCGATAGACAGGACAACTAATGAAAAACTGTTTTTT
TRBJ2-5 - TRBV20-1 TRBD2 CSAGRAGAIYF TGCAGTGCTGGAAGAGCGGGGGCGATATACTTC
TRBJ1-3 - TRBV18 TRBD1 CASSPVQGAYIGNTIYF TGTGCCAGCTCACCCGTTCAGGGGGCGTATATTGGAAACACCATATATTTT
TRBJ2-7 - TRBV30 - CAWSVSAEQYF TGTGCCTGGAGTGTGTCCGCGGAGCAGTACTTC
TRBJ2-1 once TRBV11-1 TRBD2 CASSLVGTSVNEQFF TGTGCCAGCAGCTTAGTTGGGACTAGCGTTAATGAGCAGTTCTTC
TRBJ1-2 - TRBV6-5 TRBD1 CASINRGGGGYTF TGTGCCAGCATTAACAGGGGCGGTGGTGGCTACACCTTC
TRBJ1-6 - TRBV30 TRBD1 CAWSITGTGYSPLHF TGTGCCTGGAGTATCACCGGGACAGGGTATTCACCCCTCCACTTT
TRBJ1-2 - TRBV27 TRBD1 CASSLSSARGLVMGGYTF TGTGCCAGCAGTTTATCTTCGGCCAGGGGGCTAGTAATGGGTGGCTACACCTTC
TRBJ2-1 - TRBV2 TRBD1 CASRRDRAYNEQFF TGTGCCAGCAGACGGGACAGGGCATACAATGAGCAGTTCTTC
TRBJ2-3 - TRBV27 - CASSTGTYTDTQYF TGTGCCAGCAGTACTGGGACATACACAGATACGCAGTATTTT
TRBJ2-1 - TRBV24-1 TRBD2 CATSDLPSGDYNEQFF TGTGCCACCAGTGATTTGCCTAGCGGAGACTACAATGAGCAGTTCTTC
TRBJ2-7 - TRBV6-1 TRBD2 CASSESGGSYEQYF TGTGCCAGCAGTGAAAGCGGGGGTTCCTACGAGCAGTACTTC
TRBJ1-1 - TRBV5-1 TRBD1 CASRTGGAGSEAFF TGCGCCAGCAGGACAGGGGGCGCCGGCTCTGAAGCTTTCTTT
TRBJ2-3 - TRBV5-1 TRBD2 CASSLSRAGGTDTQYF TGCGCCAGCAGCTTGTCGCGGGCGGGAGGCACAGATACGCAGTATTTT
TRBJ1-1 - TRBV19 - CASSIQGLNTEAFF TGTGCCAGTAGTATACAGGGCCTGAACACTGAAGCTTTCTTT
TRBJ2-2 - TRBV20-1 - CSASAGGIKTGELFF TGCAGTGCTAGTGCTGGGGGCATTAAAACCGGGGAGCTGTTTTTT
TRBJ2-5 - TRBV30 TRBD1 CAWSGDRGFQETQYF TGTGCCTGGAGTGGGGACAGGGGATTTCAAGAGACCCAGTACTTC
TRBJ2-1 - TRBV5-5 TRBD2 CASSPGLAGASSYNEQFF TGTGCCAGCAGCCCGGGACTAGCGGGGGCGTCCTCCTACAATGAGCAGTTCTTC
TRBJ1-1 once TRBV7-9 - CASSLVAGEFMNTEAFF TGTGCCAGCAGCTTAGTCGCAGGGGAGTTCATGAACACTGAAGCTTTCTTT
TRBJ1-6 - TRBV27 - CASSLRRQDNSPLHF TGTGCCAGCAGTTTACGTCGACAGGATAATTCACCCCTCCACTTT
TRBJ2-1 - TRBV6-6 - CASSYVVTAYNEQFF TGTGCCAGCAGTTACGTCGTGACAGCATACAATGAGCAGTTCTTC
TRBJ2-2 - TRBV9 - CASSNADKSRGVQYTGELFF TGTGCCAGCAGCAATGCCGACAAAAGCAGGGGGGTTCAGTACACCGGGGAGCTGTTTTTT
TRBJ2-5 - TRBV7-9 TRBD1 CASSRTGGYETQYF TGTGCCAGCAGTCGGACAGGGGGCTACGAGACCCAGTACTTC
TRBJ1-5 - TRBV5-1 - CASSLAQGGQPQHF TGCGCCAGCAGCTTGGCCCAGGGCGGTCAGCCCCAGCATTTT
TRBJ2-1 - TRBV24-1 TRBD1 CATSDDGQVREGEQFF TGTGCCACCAGTGATGACGGACAGGTTAGGGAAGGGGAGCAGTTCTTC
TRBJ2-1 - TRBV2 TRBD2 CASSELAGPYNEQFF TGTGCCAGCAGTGAACTAGCGGGGCCATACAATGAGCAGTTCTTC
TRBJ2-7 once TRBV5-1 - CASSIDSSYEQYF TGCGCCAGCAGTATTGACAGTTCCTACGAGCAGTACTTC